One and the same sample provided the 29 T cell receptor beta chains below, sequenced in a study of Ad26.COV2.S vaccination and SARS-CoV-2 variants. Treatment in this sample: roughly 20 received Ad26.COV2.S at low or high dose, single or two shots; 5 received placebo; per-sample allocation not given. Samples were taken on day 63 after the first vaccine or placebo injection. Clones were read by immunoSEQ multiplex PCR, and TCRdb kept only the in-frame ones, dropping some. The profile shows about 350,000 clones, 80% to 90% of them singletons. The source was peripheral blood, collected in a trial of Ad26.COV2.S vaccine versus placebo. These receptors were obtained from a person aged 18-60 years who received the Ad26.COV2.S COVID-19 vaccine or a placebo.

The chain recombines TRBV5-6 with TRBJ1-2; D is uncertain. V shed 4 bases and J shed 5 bases, with 12 bases lying between them. CDR1 is SGHDT and CDR2 is YYEEEE in the germline V gene. The CDR3 is 13 amino acids. The CDR3 is CASSPWAGYGYTF. The CDR3 nucleotides read TGTGCCAGCAGCCCCTGGGCGGGGTATGGCTACACCTTC.

This rearrangement joins TRBV25-1 to TRBJ1-4; D is unclear. Germline V CDR1 and CDR2: MGHDK, SYGVNS. Trimming took 2 bases from V and 2 from J, leaving 18 bases between them. The CDR3 is 18 amino acids. The CDR3 DNA reads TGTGCCAGCAGTGAAGAGTTTGGACGTCGAGGGACTAATGAAAAACTGTTTTTT. Protein product: CASSEEFGRRGTNEKLFF.

The J gene is TRBJ2-3, the V gene TRBV11-3; D is perhaps TRBD2 (5 bases). Trimming removed 5 bases from V and 0 bases from J, with 9 bases in between. The CDR3 is 14 residues long. The germline V gene encodes CDR1 SGHNT and CDR2 YENEEA. CDR3 in DNA: TGTGCCAGCAGCCGACGGGGTAGCACAGATACGCAGTATTTT. Encoded protein: CASSRRGSTDTQYF.

This sequence joins TRBV4-3 and TRBJ2-5, with 14 bases aligning to TRBD2. Germline lookup yields CDR1 LGHNA and CDR2 YSLEER. J was trimmed by 5 bases and V by 4 bases; bases with no gene match: 9. The CDR3 has 17 residues. CDR3 DNA: TGCGCCAGCAGCCGGGGTTCGACTAGCGGGAGGGGTGAGACCCAGTACTTC. It is translated as CASSRGSTSGRGETQYF.

The CDR3, as DNA: TGTGCCAGCAGTTACTCCCCACGGAATCAGCCCCAGCATTTT. Amino acid sequence: CASSYSPRNQPQHF. V usage is TRBV6-2 or TRBV6-3 and J usage is TRBJ1-5; D is unclear. Trimming removed 0 bases from V and 4 bases from J, with 7 bases in between. The CDR3 length is 14 residues. CDR1 MNHEY and CDR2 SVGEGT come from the germline V gene.

The V gene is TRBV18, the J gene TRBJ2-7, with TRBD1 as a possible D gene (6 bases). CDR3 length equals 14 residues. V was cut by 3 bases and J by 2 bases, with 11 bases left in between. Per germline, CDR1 KGHSH and CDR2 LQKENI. The CDR3: CASSPDRITYEQYF. CDR3 nucleotides: TGTGCCAGCTCACCCGACAGGATTACCTACGAGCAGTACTTC.

This chain uses TRBV10-3 with TRBJ2-3, with TRBD2 as a possible D gene (5 bases). Germline V gene sequence: CDR1 ENHRY, CDR2 SYGVKD. Trimming stripped 3 bases from V and 6 bases from J, with 7 bases between. CDR3 length: 12 residues. CDR3 coding DNA: TGTGCCATCAGTGATAGGGAGGATACGCAGTATTTT. Translated: CAISDREDTQYF.

V gene TRBV7-2 combines with J gene TRBJ2-6; D possibly uses TRBD1 or TRBD2 (5 bases each). V was shortened by 1 base and J by 0 bases, with 7 bases between the two germline ends. The germline V gene has CDR1 SGHTA and CDR2 FQGNSA. CDR3 length equals 16 residues. This CDR3 reads CASSLVGTSGANVLTF. In nucleotides, the CDR3 is TGTGCCAGCAGCTTAGTAGGGACCTCTGGGGCCAACGTCCTGACTTTC.

This clone was observed a single time. V usage is TRBV18 and J usage is TRBJ1-1, with 10 bases aligning to TRBD1. Trimming took 6 bases from V and 4 from J; bases not matched to a gene: 5. Germline-derived CDR1 and CDR2 are KGHSH and LQKENI. This CDR3 is built from 14 residues. The CDR3 region is CASSQGQGSTEAFF. The CDR3 region has the DNA TGTGCCAGCTCGCAGGGACAGGGGAGCACTGAAGCTTTCTTT.

CDR3 nucleotide sequence: TGTGCCACCAGTGATACTGACTCTGGGGCCAACGTCCTGACTTTC. It specifies CATSDTDSGANVLTF. J is TRBJ2-6 and V is TRBV24-1; no definite D call. This CDR3 has 15 residues. Germline-derived CDR1 and CDR2 are KGHDR and SFDVKD. The V end was cut by 3 bases, the J end by 0 bases, with 5 bases between.

As concerns this clone: Distinct nucleotide sequences in the sample also encode this CDR3. V and J are TRBV7-9 and TRBJ2-7; no clear D. Germline V lookup: CDR1 SEHNR, CDR2 FQNEAQ (reference sequence). V shed 0 bases and J shed 4 bases, with 7 bases lying between them. CDR3 length equals 13 residues. CDR3 sequence: CASSLAAAYEQYF. In DNA, the CDR3 is TGTGCCAGCAGCTTAGCGGCAGCTTACGAGCAGTACTTC.

The chain recombines TRBV20-1 with TRBJ1-2, with TRBD1 matching 8 bases. CDR3 length: 14 residues. In germline, CDR1 is DFQATT, CDR2 SNEGSKA (reference sequence). V lost 3 bases to trimming and J lost 4 bases; unmatched junction nucleotides: 7. Here the CDR3 reads CSASTGGEGYGYTF. In DNA, the CDR3 is TGCAGTGCTAGTACAGGGGGTGAAGGCTATGGCTACACCTTC.

This clone was counted a few times. The same CDR3 is also encoded by other DNA sequences in this sample. V usage is TRBV4-3 and J usage is TRBJ1-5, with a weak D call TRBD1 (6 bases). The germline V gene encodes CDR1 LGHNA and CDR2 YSLEER. CDR3 length: 16 residues. V was pared by 0 bases and J by 4 bases, with 13 bases between. CDR3 sequence reads: CASSQDLRGGNQPQHF. The CDR3 DNA reads TGCGCCAGCAGCCAAGATCTCAGGGGTGGGAATCAGCCCCAGCATTTT.

The chain employs TRBV7-2 and TRBJ2-3, with 8 positions matching TRBD2. V gave up 4 bases and J gave up 0 bases; unmatched junction bases: 12. The CDR3 contains 18 residues. Germline lookup yields CDR1 SGHTA and CDR2 FQGNSA. The CDR3 here is CASSSHPWRGASTDTQYF. The CDR3 DNA reads TGTGCCAGCAGCTCCCACCCCTGGCGGGGGGCCAGCACAGATACGCAGTATTTT. Together with reference TRBV7-2 and TRBJ2-3, the CDR3 gives the full variable domain: GAGVSQSPSNKVTEKGKDVELRCDPISGHTALYWYRQSLGQGLEFLIYFQGNSAPDKSGLPSDRFSAERTGGSVSTLTIQRTQQEDSAVYLCASSSHPWRGASTDTQYFGPGTRLTVL.

This clone showed up just once. J is TRBJ1-4 and V is TRBV5-1; tentatively, D is TRBD1 (6 bases). Germline-derived CDR1 and CDR2 are SGHRS and YFSETQ. V lost 4 bases and J lost 1, with 17 bases in between. The CDR3 runs 17 residues. CDR3 loop: CASSDTGIFETNEKLFF. The DNA for the CDR3 is TGCGCCAGCAGCGACACAGGGATTTTCGAAACTAATGAAAAACTGTTTTTT.

This chain joins TRBV3-1 (or the pseudogene TRBV3-2) and TRBJ2-2; TRBD2 might be the D (6 bases). Between the trimmed V and J ends, which lost 6 bases and 7 bases, there was a span of 18 bases. CDR1 LGHDT and CDR2 YNNKEL come from the germline V gene (reference sequence). This CDR3 region has 15 residues. Here the CDR3 DNA reads TGTGCCAGCAGTAGGGGTCCTCCGGGGGACGGGGAGCTGTTTTTT. It codes for CASSRGPPGDGELFF.

This clone was observed a single time. This sequence joins TRBV6-5 and TRBJ1-6; 8 bases map to TRBD1. Trimming cost V 6 bases and J 9 bases; bases outside gene matches: 10. The CDR3 sequence is 15 residues long. The germline gives CDR1 MNHEY, CDR2 SVGAGI. CDR3 loop: CASRPTGELGSPLHF. CDR3 nucleotides: TGTGCCAGCAGGCCGACAGGGGAGTTGGGTTCACCCCTCCACTTT.

The chain joins TRBV19 to TRBJ2-6; D perhaps matches TRBD1 (5 bases). Germline V lookup: CDR1 LNHDA, CDR2 SQIVND (reference sequence). The CDR3 runs to 14 residues. The V gene lost 6 bases and the J gene lost 4 bases, with 10 bases spanning the gap. The DNA of the CDR3 is TGTGCCAGTAGGTGGGGCGTAGGGGCCAACGTCCTGACTTTC. Translating gives CASRWGVGANVLTF.

V usage is TRBV24-1 and J usage is TRBJ2-1; D possibly corresponds to TRBD1 (6 bases). With 4 bases removed from V and 5 bases from J, the gap between germline ends came to 14 bases. CDR1 and CDR2 (germline): KGHDR, SFDVKD. This CDR3 has 15 residues. The CDR3 DNA reads as TGTGCCACCAGTGACCAGACCCACAGGGACAATGAGCAGTTCTTC. Protein sequence: CATSDQTHRDNEQFF.

V gene TRBV11-2 combines with J gene TRBJ2-2, with D hard to call. The CDR3 spans 14 residues. CDR1 and CDR2 (germline): SGHAT, FQNNGV. Trimming stripped 2 bases from V and 6 bases from J, with 10 bases between. CDR3: CASSLLRVSGELFF. CDR3 in DNA: TGTGCCAGCAGCTTACTTAGGGTCTCCGGGGAGCTGTTTTTT.

V is TRBV24-1 and J is TRBJ2-7; 9 bases align to TRBD1. This CDR3 has 15 residues. The germline gives CDR1 KGHDR, CDR2 SFDVKD. Trimming took 3 bases from V and 1 from J; bases not matched to a gene: 3. CDR3 region: CATSDTGQGSYEQYF. The CDR3 DNA reads TGTGCCACCAGTGATACAGGACAGGGGTCCTACGAGCAGTACTTC.

The rearrangement uses TRBV19 and TRBJ2-7; possibly TRBD1 or TRBD2 for D (6 bases each). CDR3 length: 15 residues. The germline V gene encodes CDR1 LNHDA and CDR2 SQIVND (reference sequence). Trimming stripped 1 base from V and 4 bases from J, with 14 bases between. The CDR3 here is CASSIAGGGIYEQYF. CDR3 DNA sequence: TGTGCCAGTAGTATAGCCGGAGGGGGGATATACGAGCAGTACTTC.

This chain links TRBV6-4 with TRBJ2-1; 10 bases agree with TRBD2. Germline CDR1 MRHNA, CDR2 SNTAGT. The CDR3 is 13 amino acids. The ends lost 5 bases at V and 12 bases at J; junction bases unmatched: 7. The CDR3 region is CASSQERGGAQFF. DNA of the CDR3: TGTGCCAGCAGTCAGGAGCGGGGGGGCGCGCAGTTCTTC.

The J gene is TRBJ2-2, the V gene TRBV18, with D possibly matching TRBD1 (5 bases). The germline V gene encodes CDR1 KGHSH and CDR2 LQKENI. The V end lost 5 bases, the J end lost 4 bases, and 5 bases lay between the germline ends. This CDR3 has 12 residues. The CDR3 DNA reads as TGTGCCAGCTCAGACAGCACCGGGGAGCTGTTTTTT. This codes for CASSDSTGELFF.

This chain connects TRBV6-5 to TRBJ1-4; TRBD1 is a possible D gene (5 bases). Germline V gene lookup returns CDR1 MNHEY and CDR2 SVGAGI. The CDR3 is 14 amino acids. Trimming took off 7 bases at V and 3 bases at J, with 12 bases between the two ends. The CDR3 loop reads CASKQGWANEKLFF. The CDR3, as DNA: TGTGCCAGCAAGCAGGGTTGGGCTAATGAAAAACTGTTTTTT.

The chain uses TRBV6-5 and TRBJ1-1, with 7 bases fitting TRBD1. The CDR3 is 14 amino acids. V was clipped by 5 bases and J by 0 bases; unmatched bases: 3. CDR1 is MNHEY, CDR2 SVGAGI, per germline. The CDR3 sequence: CASSRDSLNTEAFF. CDR3 coding DNA: TGTGCCAGCAGTAGGGACAGTTTGAACACTGAAGCTTTCTTT.

This clone was counted only a few times. The rearrangement uses TRBV2 and TRBJ1-2; 7 bases map to TRBD1. The J segment lost 4 bases and the V segment lost 1 base, leaving 6 bases of the junction unmatched. CDR3 length: 15 amino acids. CDR1 SNHLY and CDR2 FYNNEI come from the germline V gene. The CDR3 sequence is CASSEGLGGTYGYTF. The DNA for the CDR3 is TGTGCCAGCAGTGAAGGATTAGGGGGCACCTATGGCTACACCTTC.

The sample holds one count of this clone. This rearrangement joins TRBV6-4 to TRBJ2-3; 8 bases are a match to TRBD1. The ends lost 6 bases at V and 3 bases at J; junction bases unmatched: 5. This CDR3 is built from 14 residues. CDR1 is MRHNA, CDR2 SNTAGT, per germline. This chain's CDR3 is CASRDRAGTDTQYF. The CDR3 bases are TGTGCCAGCAGGGACAGGGCAGGAACAGATACGCAGTATTTT.

This rearrangement joins TRBV7-2 to TRBJ1-1; D is unclear. V gave up 7 bases and J gave up 0 bases, with 9 bases separating them. This CDR3 has 13 amino acids. The germline gives CDR1 SGHTA, CDR2 FQGNSA. CDR3 DNA: TGTGCCAGCAATCTCGGAGTGAACACTGAAGCTTTCTTT. Translated, it gives CASNLGVNTEAFF.